The clone carrying this TCR beta chain was found many times. The CDR3 extends over 13 amino acids. V was trimmed by 1 base and J by 8 bases, leaving 11 bases between them. The germline V gene has CDR1 LGHDT and CDR2 YNNKEL (reference sequence). It was RNA transcripts that yielded the amplified TCR beta CDR3 regions. Initially, a first-round RT-PCR of the TCR CDR3 employed the HTBI primer set. Each CDR3 protein is one row after TCRdb ran MiXCR on the multiplex PCR reads. The sample holds hundreds of thousands of distinct CDR3 sequences, less than 25% seen once. This sample is drawn from a study of T cells in Graves' hyperthyroidism and ophthalmopathy. Based on clinical symptoms, serum thyroxine and TRAb, thyroid ultrasound and orbital computed tomography, diagnoses were reached. The authors obtained PBMCs from over 7.5 ml of fresh peripheral blood.

Sequencing was carried out using blood. This sequence originates from a man aged 25 to 40 with Graves' ophthalmopathy. V gene TRBV3-1 combines with J gene TRBJ1-1; D gene uncertain. Here the CDR3 reads CASSQGAAQEAFF. The CDR3 DNA reads as TGTGCCAGCAGCCAAGGGGCGGCCCAAGAAGCTTTCTTT.